This TCR beta chain was captured in a study of blood T cells in healthy people across ages. Findings and limits, study-wide: Roughly linear declines in TCR beta diversity per million T cells occurred with age. Those diversity estimates obtained from one million T cells were thought to be underestimates. Naive T cell percentage by flow cytometry tracked strongly with beta diversity.

A remark on this clonotype: Its antigen remains unknown.

The germline V gene has CDR1 ENHRY and CDR2 SYGVKD. V shed 4 bases and J shed 4 bases, with 13 bases lying between them. The CDR3 totals 15 residues. Those donating, healthy Caucasian individuals from Russia, were aged roughly 6 to 95. The second PCR ran about 6 to 11 cycles with a sample-barcoded 5' primer and J-beta primers. MiXCR was run by TCRdb on the 5' RACE reads, yielding one entry per CDR3 protein. Here the sample spans hundreds of thousands of distinct CDR3 sequences, about 56% being singletons. The specimen was blood. V usage is TRBV10-3 and J usage is TRBJ1-4; no clear D. This receptor was taken from a man aged 40-49 years in good health. This chain's CDR3 is CAISASQNHNEKLFF. CDR3 nucleotide sequence: TGTGCCATCAGTGCCAGTCAAAACCATAATGAAAAACTGTTTTTT.